In its sample, the clone carrying this T cell receptor (beta chain) was seen a few times. What it recognizes is unknown. This record belongs to a study of vaccination and CD4 T cells after COVID-19. Time point of the sample: late sampling 161 to 241 days after vaccination in a few convalescent patients. Whole-study findings and limits: Convalescent patients' clones that were vaccine-specific were spike mono-reactive in 304 of 307 cases.

One entry per CDR3 protein results from TCRdb running MiXCR on the PCR reads. Of roughly 31,000 distinct CDR3 sequences in the sample, approximately 49% were seen once. The CDR3 has 15 residues. J lost 1 base, V lost 6 bases, and 10 bases had no gene match. CDR1 is DFQATT and CDR2 is SNEGSKA in the germline V gene (reference sequence). The J gene is TRBJ1-1, the V gene TRBV20-1, with 8 bases identical to TRBD1. This clonotype was obtained from a human donor who had recovered from COVID-19. This specimen was CD4+ T cells from blood, taken about 7 months after SARS-CoV-2 vaccination. The CDR3 DNA reads TGCAGTGCCCACGACTTAGACAGGGGGAACACTGAAGCTTTCTTT. Encoded protein: CSAHDLDRGNTEAFF.